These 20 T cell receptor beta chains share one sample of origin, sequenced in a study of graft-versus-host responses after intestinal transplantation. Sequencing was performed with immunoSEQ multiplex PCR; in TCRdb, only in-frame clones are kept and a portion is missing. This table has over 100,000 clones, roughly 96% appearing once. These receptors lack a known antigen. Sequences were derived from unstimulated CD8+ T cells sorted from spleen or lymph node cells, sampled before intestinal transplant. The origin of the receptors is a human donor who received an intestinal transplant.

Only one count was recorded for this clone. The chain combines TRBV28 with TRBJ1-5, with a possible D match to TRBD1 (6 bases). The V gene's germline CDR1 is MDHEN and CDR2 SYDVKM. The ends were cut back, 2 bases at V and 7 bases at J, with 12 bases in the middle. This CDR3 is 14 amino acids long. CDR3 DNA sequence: TGTGCCAGCAGTTTAGGGGGCGCCGGGCAGCCCCAGCATTTT. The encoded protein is CASSLGGAGQPQHF. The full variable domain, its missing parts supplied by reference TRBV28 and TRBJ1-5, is DVKVTQSSRYLVKRTGEKVFLECVQDMDHENMFWYRQDPGLGLRLIYFSYDVKMKEKGDIPEGYSVSREKKERFSLILESASTNQTSMYLCASSLGGAGQPQHFGDGTRLSIL.

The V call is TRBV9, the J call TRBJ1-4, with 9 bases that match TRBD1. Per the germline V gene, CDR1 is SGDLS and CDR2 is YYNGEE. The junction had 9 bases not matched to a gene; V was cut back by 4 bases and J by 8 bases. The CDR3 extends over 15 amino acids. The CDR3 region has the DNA TGTGCCAGCAGCCCCGGGACAGGGTTAGGCGAAAAACTGTTTTTT. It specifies CASSPGTGLGEKLFF.

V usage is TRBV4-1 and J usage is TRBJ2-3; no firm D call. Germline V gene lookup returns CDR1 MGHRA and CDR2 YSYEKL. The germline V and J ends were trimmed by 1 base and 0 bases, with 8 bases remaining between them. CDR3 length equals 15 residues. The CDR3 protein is CASSQVAGSTDTQYF. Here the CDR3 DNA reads TGCGCCAGCAGCCAAGTGGCCGGGAGCACAGATACGCAGTATTTT.

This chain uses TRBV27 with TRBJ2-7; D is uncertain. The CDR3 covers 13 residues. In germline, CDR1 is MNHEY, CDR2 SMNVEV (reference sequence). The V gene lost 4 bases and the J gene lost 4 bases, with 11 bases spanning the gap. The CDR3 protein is CASSWNNRYEQYF. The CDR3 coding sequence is TGTGCCAGCAGTTGGAACAACCGGTACGAGCAGTACTTC.

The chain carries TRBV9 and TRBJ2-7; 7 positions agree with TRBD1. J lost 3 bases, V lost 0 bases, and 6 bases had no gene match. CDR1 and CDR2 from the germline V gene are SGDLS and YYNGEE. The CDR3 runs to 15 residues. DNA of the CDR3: TGTGCCAGCAGCGTAGGAGGGACAGTCTTCTACGAGCAGTACTTC. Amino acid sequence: CASSVGGTVFYEQYF.

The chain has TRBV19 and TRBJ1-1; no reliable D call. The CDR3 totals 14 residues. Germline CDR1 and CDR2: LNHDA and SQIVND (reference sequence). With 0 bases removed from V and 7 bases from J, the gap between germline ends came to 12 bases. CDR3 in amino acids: CASSIDHAGSEAFF. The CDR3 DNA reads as TGTGCCAGTAGTATAGACCACGCGGGCAGTGAAGCTTTCTTT.

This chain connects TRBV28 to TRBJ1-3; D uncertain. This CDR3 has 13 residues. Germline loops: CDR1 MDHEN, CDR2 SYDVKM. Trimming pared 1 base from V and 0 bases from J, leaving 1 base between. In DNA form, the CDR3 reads TGTGCCAGCAGTTTATACTCTGGAAACACCATATATTTT. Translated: CASSLYSGNTIYF.

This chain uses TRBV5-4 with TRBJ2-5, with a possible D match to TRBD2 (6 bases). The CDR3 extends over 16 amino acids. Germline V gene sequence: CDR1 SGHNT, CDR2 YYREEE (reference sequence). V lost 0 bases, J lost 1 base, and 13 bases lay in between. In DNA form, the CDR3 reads TGTGCCAGCAGCTTGGGGCGGGGAACGGGCCAAGAGACCCAGTACTTC. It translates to CASSLGRGTGQETQYF.

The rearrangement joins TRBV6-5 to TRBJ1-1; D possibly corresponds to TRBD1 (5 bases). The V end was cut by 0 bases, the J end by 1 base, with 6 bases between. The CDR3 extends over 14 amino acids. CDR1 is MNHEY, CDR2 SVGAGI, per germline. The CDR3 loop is CASSYSGENTEAFF. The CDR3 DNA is TGTGCCAGCAGTTACTCAGGGGAGAACACTGAAGCTTTCTTT.

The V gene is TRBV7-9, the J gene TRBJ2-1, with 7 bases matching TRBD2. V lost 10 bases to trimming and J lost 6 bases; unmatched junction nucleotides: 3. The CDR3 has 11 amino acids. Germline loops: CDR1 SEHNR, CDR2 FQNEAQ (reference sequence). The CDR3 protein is CAIREVNEQFF. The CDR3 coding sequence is TGTGCCATCCGGGAGGTCAATGAGCAGTTCTTC. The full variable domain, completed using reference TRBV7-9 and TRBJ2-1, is DTGVSQNPRHKITKRGQNVTFRCDPISEHNRLYWYRQTLGQGPEFLTYFQNEAQLEKSRLLSDRFSAERPKGSFSTLEIQRTEQGDSAMYLCAIREVNEQFFGPGTRLTVL.

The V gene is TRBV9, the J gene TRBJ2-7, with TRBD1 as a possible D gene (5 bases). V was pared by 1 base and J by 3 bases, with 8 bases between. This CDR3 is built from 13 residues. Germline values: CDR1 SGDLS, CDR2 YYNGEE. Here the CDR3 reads CASSVSDSYEQYF. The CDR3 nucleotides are TGTGCCAGCAGCGTATCCGACAGCTACGAGCAGTACTTC.

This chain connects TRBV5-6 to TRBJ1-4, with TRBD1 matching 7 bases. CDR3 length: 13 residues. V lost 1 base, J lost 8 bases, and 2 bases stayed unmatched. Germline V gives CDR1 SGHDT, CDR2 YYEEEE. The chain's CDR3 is CASSLQGEEKLFF. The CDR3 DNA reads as TGTGCCAGCAGCTTGCAGGGGGAGGAAAAACTGTTTTTT.

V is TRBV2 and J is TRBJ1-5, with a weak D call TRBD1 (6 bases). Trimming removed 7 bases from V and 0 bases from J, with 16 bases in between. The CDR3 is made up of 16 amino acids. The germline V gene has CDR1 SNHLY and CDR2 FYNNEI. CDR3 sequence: CASKEGTQYSNQPQHF. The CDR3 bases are TGTGCCAGCAAGGAGGGGACACAATATAGCAATCAGCCCCAGCATTTT.

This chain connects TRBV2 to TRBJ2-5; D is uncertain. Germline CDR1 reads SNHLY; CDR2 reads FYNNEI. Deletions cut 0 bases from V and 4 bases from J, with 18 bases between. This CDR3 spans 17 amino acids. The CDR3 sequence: CASSEAPGRSLGETQYF. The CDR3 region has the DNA TGTGCCAGCAGTGAAGCGCCAGGACGGTCCCTAGGAGAGACCCAGTACTTC.

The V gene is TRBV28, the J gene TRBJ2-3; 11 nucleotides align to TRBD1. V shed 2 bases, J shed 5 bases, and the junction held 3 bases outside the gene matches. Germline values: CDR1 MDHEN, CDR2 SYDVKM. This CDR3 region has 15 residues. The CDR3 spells CASSLTGTGGDTQYF. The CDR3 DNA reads TGTGCCAGCAGTTTAACAGGGACAGGGGGAGATACGCAGTATTTT.

This chain's CDR3 is CASSDRGGWDTEAFF. CDR3 sequence (DNA): TGTGCCAGCAGCGATAGGGGTGGTTGGGACACTGAAGCTTTCTTT. V and J are TRBV9 and TRBJ1-1; D is possibly TRBD1 (5 bases). Germline loops: CDR1 SGDLS, CDR2 YYNGEE. The V end lost 3 bases, the J end lost 3 bases, and 15 bases lay between the germline ends. This CDR3 region has 15 residues.

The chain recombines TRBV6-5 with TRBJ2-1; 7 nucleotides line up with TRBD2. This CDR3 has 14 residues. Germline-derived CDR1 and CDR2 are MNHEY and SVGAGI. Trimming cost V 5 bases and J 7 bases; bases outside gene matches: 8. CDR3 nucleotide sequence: TGTGCCAGCAGTAGCGGGAAGGAGTGGAATGAGCAGTTCTTC. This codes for CASSSGKEWNEQFF.

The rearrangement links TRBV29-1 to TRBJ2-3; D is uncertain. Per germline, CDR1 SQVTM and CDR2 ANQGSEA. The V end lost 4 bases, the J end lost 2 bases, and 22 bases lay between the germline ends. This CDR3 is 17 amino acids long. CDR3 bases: TGCAGCGTTGGAAACGATGGCATCAGCGTCCTCACAGATACGCAGTATTTT. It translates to CSVGNDGISVLTDTQYF.

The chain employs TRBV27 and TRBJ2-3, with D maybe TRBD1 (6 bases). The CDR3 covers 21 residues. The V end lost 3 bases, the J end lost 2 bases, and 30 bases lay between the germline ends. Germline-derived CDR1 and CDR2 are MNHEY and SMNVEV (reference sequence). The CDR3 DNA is TGTGCCAGCAGTTTGGACAGCAGTACCAAACTGAACCACCCAAACACAGATACGCAGTATTTT. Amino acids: CASSLDSSTKLNHPNTDTQYF.

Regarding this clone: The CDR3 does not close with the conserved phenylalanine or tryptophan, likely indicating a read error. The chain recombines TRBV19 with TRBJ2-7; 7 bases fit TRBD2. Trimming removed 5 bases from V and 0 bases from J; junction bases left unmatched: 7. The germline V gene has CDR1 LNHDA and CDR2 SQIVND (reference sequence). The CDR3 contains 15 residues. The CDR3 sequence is CASSPGTGGSYEQYL. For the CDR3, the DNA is TGTGCCAGTAGTCCTGGGACGGGGGGCTCCTACGAGCAGTACCTC.